These T cell receptor beta chains were read from a single sample in a study of cytomegalovirus exposure and HLA in healthy donors. The table came from immunoSEQ multiplex PCR; TCRdb's copy has only in-frame clones and leaves some out. This table holds fewer than 150,000 clones, approximately 89% found once. Sequencing was carried out using PBMCs. All receptors derive from a young woman in good health and CMV-seropositive. Each CDR3 is given with its conserved first and last residue. A D gene is named only where the DNA matches it firmly. Not all rows give a size; the values are once, few, many and, for expanded clones, a class.

CDR3nt: TGCGCCAGCAGCTTTAAGTCCGGGACAGGGGGCCCGGAGACCCAGTACTTC
CDR3aa: CASSFKSGTGGPETQYF
d_gene: TRBD1
j_gene: TRBJ2-5
v_gene: TRBV5-1
abundance: .

CDR3nt: TGCGCCAGCAGCCGGCCGGACAGGGAATCTACTGAAGCTTTCTTT
CDR3aa: CASSRPDRESTEAFF
d_gene: TRBD1
j_gene: TRBJ1-1
v_gene: TRBV4-1
abundance: once

CDR3nt: TGTGCCAGCAGTGAGCAGAGCACAGATACGCAGTATTTT
CDR3aa: CASSEQSTDTQYF
d_gene: .
j_gene: TRBJ2-3
v_gene: TRBV6-1
abundance: .

CDR3nt: TGCGCCAGCAGCCCAGGGGACAATAGATATGGCTACACCTTC
CDR3aa: CASSPGDNRYGYTF
d_gene: .
j_gene: TRBJ1-2
v_gene: TRBV5-1
abundance: .

CDR3nt: TGCGCCAGCAGCTTGCTCAGGGGGGTGGGCACTGAAGCTTTCTTT
CDR3aa: CASSLLRGVGTEAFF
d_gene: TRBD1
j_gene: TRBJ1-1
v_gene: TRBV5-1
abundance: .

CDR3nt: TGTGCCAGCCGGCGGGGGGAAGAGACCCAGTACTTC
CDR3aa: CASRRGEETQYF
d_gene: TRBD2
j_gene: TRBJ2-5
v_gene: TRBV2
abundance: .

CDR3nt: TGCGCCAGCAGCCAAACCATCGCGCGCCTTAATGAAAAACTGTTTTTT
CDR3aa: CASSQTIARLNEKLFF
d_gene: .
j_gene: TRBJ1-4
v_gene: TRBV4-1
abundance: once

CDR3nt: TGCAGCGTTGATAGACTTCGCAATGAGCAGTTCTTC
CDR3aa: CSVDRLRNEQFF
d_gene: .
j_gene: TRBJ2-1
v_gene: TRBV29-1
abundance: few

CDR3nt: TGCGCCAGCAGCTTGGACAGGCCGAACACTGAAGCTTTCTTT
CDR3aa: CASSLDRPNTEAFF
d_gene: .
j_gene: TRBJ1-1
v_gene: TRBV5-1
abundance: .

CDR3nt: TGTGCCAGCAGTCCAACCAGGACATCTACCTACGAGCAGTACTTC
CDR3aa: CASSPTRTSTYEQYF
d_gene: .
j_gene: TRBJ2-7
v_gene: TRBV14
abundance: .

CDR3nt: TGTGCCAGCAGGAGGGAGGCCACTGAAGCTTTCTTT
CDR3aa: CASRREATEAFF
d_gene: .
j_gene: TRBJ1-1
v_gene: TRBV2
abundance: .

CDR3nt: TGTGCCAGCAGCTCCCCCGGGACTAGCGGGAGGTCCTACGAGCAGTACTTC
CDR3aa: CASSSPGTSGRSYEQYF
d_gene: TRBD2
j_gene: TRBJ2-7
v_gene: TRBV5-4
abundance: .

CDR3nt: TGTGCCAGCTCACCAATCAGGGAAACTGAAGCTTTCTTT
CDR3aa: CASSPIRETEAFF
d_gene: .
j_gene: TRBJ1-1
v_gene: TRBV18
abundance: once

CDR3nt: TGTGCCAGCAGTTGGATCTACAGGGGGGATAACACTGAAGCTTTCTTT
CDR3aa: CASSWIYRGDNTEAFF
d_gene: TRBD1
j_gene: TRBJ1-1
v_gene: TRBV28
abundance: .

CDR3nt: TGTGCCAGCAGCTCCCTCGGGACAGGGAGAGGTAGGGCCAACGTCCTGACTTTC
CDR3aa: CASSSLGTGRGRANVLTF
d_gene: TRBD1
j_gene: TRBJ2-6
v_gene: TRBV28
abundance: .

CDR3nt: TGTGCCAGCAGTGCCGGCACGACTCCTAATCAGCCCCAGCATTTT
CDR3aa: CASSAGTTPNQPQHF
d_gene: .
j_gene: TRBJ1-5
v_gene: TRBV27
abundance: .

CDR3nt: TGCAGCGTTGTGAGCGGGAGGGGGTATTTT
CDR3aa: CSVVSGRGYF
d_gene: TRBD2
j_gene: TRBJ2-3
v_gene: TRBV29-1
abundance: once

CDR3nt: TGTGCCAGCAGTTTAGGGGAGGGAAGCACAGATACGCAGTATTTT
CDR3aa: CASSLGEGSTDTQYF
d_gene: TRBD2
j_gene: TRBJ2-3
v_gene: TRBV28
abundance: .

CDR3nt: TGTGCCAGCACCTCCCGGACAGGGCGCAATGAGCAGTTCTTC
CDR3aa: CASTSRTGRNEQFF
d_gene: TRBD1
j_gene: TRBJ2-1
v_gene: TRBV6-6
abundance: .

CDR3nt: TGTGCCAGCAGCAGTGACAGGGGCTACGAGCAGTACTTC
CDR3aa: CASSSDRGYEQYF
d_gene: TRBD1
j_gene: TRBJ2-7
v_gene: TRBV7-3
abundance: few

CDR3nt: TGTGCCAGCAGACTAAGGGGTGAAGCTTTCTTT
CDR3aa: CASRLRGEAFF
d_gene: .
j_gene: TRBJ1-1
v_gene: TRBV27
abundance: .

CDR3nt: TGTGCCAGCAGTTACTCACCGGCGGAGGGAGAAGCTTTCTTT
CDR3aa: CASSYSPAEGEAFF
d_gene: .
j_gene: TRBJ1-1
v_gene: TRBV6-5
abundance: .